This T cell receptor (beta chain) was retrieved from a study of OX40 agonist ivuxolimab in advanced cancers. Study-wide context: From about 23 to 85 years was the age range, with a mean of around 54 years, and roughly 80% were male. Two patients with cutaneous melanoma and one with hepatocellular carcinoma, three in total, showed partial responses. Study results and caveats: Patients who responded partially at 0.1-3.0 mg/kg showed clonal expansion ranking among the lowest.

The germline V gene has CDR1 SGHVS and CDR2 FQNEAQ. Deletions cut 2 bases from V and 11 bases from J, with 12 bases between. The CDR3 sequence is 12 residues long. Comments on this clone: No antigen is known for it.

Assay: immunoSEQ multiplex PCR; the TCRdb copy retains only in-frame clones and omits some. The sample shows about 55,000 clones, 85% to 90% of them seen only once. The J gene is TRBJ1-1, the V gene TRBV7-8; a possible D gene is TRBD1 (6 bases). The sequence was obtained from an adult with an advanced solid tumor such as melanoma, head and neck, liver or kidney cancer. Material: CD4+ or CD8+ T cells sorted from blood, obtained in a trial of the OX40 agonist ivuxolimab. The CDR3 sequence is CASSLTGTMAFF. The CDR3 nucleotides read TGTGCCAGCAGCTTAACAGGGACGATGGCTTTCTTT.